This is a list of T cell receptor beta chains from one sample in a study of radiotherapy plus CTLA-4 blockade in lung cancer. Using immunoSEQ multiplex PCR, the repertoire was profiled, and TCRdb retains in-frame clones only, with some absent. The sample records some 50,000 clones, 79% being singletons. Source: peripheral blood, taken from a patient treated with radiotherapy plus ipilimumab. Every receptor here comes from a human donor with non-small cell lung cancer who had a partial response to radiotherapy plus ipilimumab. Each CDR3 is given with its conserved first and last residue. The D gene is left open where the match is weak. Clone size, where shown, is once, few, many, or a class for clones that have expanded.

>-|TRBD1|TRBJ1-6|TRBV6-1
CASSRQGERSPLHF
TGTGCCAGCAGCCGACAGGGGGAGAGATCACCCCTCCACTTT
>-|TRBD2|TRBJ2-3|TRBV7-2
CASSRGGYGTDTQYF
TGTGCCAGCAGCCGGGGGGGATACGGCACAGATACGCAGTATTTT
>-|-|TRBJ1-2|TRBV6-4
CASSGTWNSSGVLYGYTF
TGTGCCAGCAGTGGGACATGGAATTCTTCAGGGGTTCTCTATGGCTACACCTTC
>-|TRBD1|TRBJ2-5|TRBV11-2
CASSVPGGVETQYF
TGTGCCAGCAGCGTCCCAGGGGGCGTTGAGACCCAGTACTTC
>-|-|TRBJ2-3|TRBV2
CASKSAPAKDTQYF
TGTGCCAGCAAATCCGCGCCAGCGAAAGATACGCAGTATTTT
>-|TRBD2|TRBJ2-4|TRBV2
CASLGLAGGQAKNIQYF
TGTGCCAGCCTGGGACTAGCGGGGGGCCAAGCCAAAAACATTCAGTACTTC
>few|TRBD2|TRBJ2-3|TRBV7-9
CASSRASGADTQYF
TGTGCCAGCTCCCGGGCTAGCGGCGCGGATACGCAGTATTTT
>once|TRBD1|TRBJ2-1|TRBV5-4
CASSSRGQVDNEQFF
TGTGCCAGCAGCTCGAGGGGACAGGTTGACAATGAGCAGTTCTTC
>-|-|TRBJ1-3|TRBV14
CASSQVSGGNTIYF
TGTGCCAGCAGCCAAGTCTCGGGGGGAAACACCATATATTTT
>-|TRBD1|TRBJ1-6|TRBV30
CAWRPWTGRNSPLHF
TGTGCCTGGAGACCTTGGACAGGGCGGAATTCACCCCTCCACTTT
>-|TRBD1|TRBJ1-6|TRBV7-2
CASSLGQGVPLHF
TGTGCCAGCAGCCTAGGACAGGGGGTCCCCCTCCACTTT
>-|-|TRBJ2-7|TRBV7-2
CASSVQDRQYF
TGTGCCAGCAGCGTACAGGATAGGCAGTACTTC
>few|TRBD1|TRBJ2-6|TRBV15
CATSRGVPGQAASGANVLTF
TGTGCCACCAGCAGGGGGGTACCGGGACAGGCCGCCTCTGGGGCCAACGTCCTGACTTTC
>few|TRBD1|TRBJ1-6|TRBV5-1
CASSLWSGGNSPLHF
TGCGCCAGCAGCTTGTGGTCAGGGGGGAATTCACCCCTCCACTTT
>-|-|TRBJ2-2|TRBV7-8
CASSRTPTGELFF
TGTGCCAGCAGCAGGACACCTACCGGGGAGCTGTTTTTT
>-|-|TRBJ1-3|TRBV5-4
CASSRDSSSGNTIYF
TGTGCCAGCAGCCGGGACTCGAGCTCTGGAAACACCATATATTTT
>-|TRBD2|TRBJ2-2|TRBV5-4
CASSPRSGGTSSTGELFF
TGTGCCAGCAGCCCTCGAAGCGGGGGGACCTCGAGCACCGGGGAGCTGTTTTTT
>-|-|TRBJ2-7|TRBV10-3
CAISESPEAEQYF
TGTGCCATCAGTGAGTCGCCGGAGGCCGAGCAGTACTTC
>few|-|TRBJ1-1|TRBV6-6
CASRKGKADTEAFF
TGTGCCAGCAGAAAGGGAAAAGCGGACACTGAAGCTTTCTTT
>-|-|TRBJ2-1|TRBV21-1
CASSTLQGMANEQFF
TGTGCCAGCAGCACCCTACAGGGTATGGCGAATGAGCAGTTCTTC
>-|-|TRBJ1-1|TRBV6-5
CASSYSEGNTEAFF
TGTGCCAGCAGTTACTCGGAGGGAAACACTGAAGCTTTCTTT
>-|TRBD1|TRBJ1-2|TRBV5-6
CASSFRGPKGYTF
TGTGCCAGCAGCTTCAGGGGGCCCAAGGGCTACACCTTC
>few|-|TRBJ1-6|TRBV14
CASSHRVVYNSPLHF
TGTGCCAGCAGTCACCGGGTCGTCTATAATTCACCCCTCCACTTT
>-|TRBD2|TRBJ2-1|TRBV12-5
CASGLGALAGGTYNEQFF
TGTGCTAGTGGTTTGGGGGCCCTAGCGGGGGGCACCTACAATGAGCAGTTCTTC
>few|TRBD1|TRBJ1-2|TRBV5-6
CASSSTGGDNYGYTF
TGTGCCAGCAGCTCAACAGGGGGGGATAACTATGGCTACACCTTC
>-|-|TRBJ1-6|TRBV15
CATSRVRDRRENSPLHF
TGTGCCACCAGCAGAGTACGAGACAGGCGGGAGAATTCACCCCTCCACTTT
>-|TRBD1|TRBJ2-5|TRBV7-2
CASSPRTGNQETQYF
TGTGCCAGCAGCCCCCGGACAGGAAACCAAGAGACCCAGTACTTC
>-|TRBD1|TRBJ2-1|TRBV5-8
CASSSGQSRQMGQFF
TGTGCCAGCAGCTCGGGACAGTCCAGACAAATGGGGCAGTTCTTC
>few|TRBD1|TRBJ2-3|TRBV7-3
CASSTTGGGSDTQYF
TGTGCCAGCAGCACAACAGGGGGCGGCTCAGATACGCAGTATTTT
>-|TRBD1|TRBJ1-1|TRBV11-2
CASSLNAGGTEAFF
TGTGCCAGCAGCTTAAATGCAGGGGGCACTGAAGCTTTCTTT
>-|-|TRBJ1-1|TRBV2
CASSQGGNTEAFF
TGTGCCAGCAGCCAAGGGGGTAACACTGAAGCTTTCTTT
>-|-|TRBJ1-2|TRBV5-4
CASSRESFGHGYTF
TGTGCCAGCAGCCGAGAGTCCTTTGGGCATGGCTACACCTTC
>-|-|TRBJ1-1|TRBV6-6
CASSYRSIEAFF
TGTGCCAGCAGTTACCGTAGTATTGAAGCTTTCTTT
>-|-|TRBJ1-3|TRBV5-1
CASSIAASGNTIYF
TGCGCCAGCAGTATCGCGGCCTCTGGAAACACCATATATTTT
>-|TRBD2|TRBJ2-3|TRBV9
CASSVGLAGGSTDTQYF
TGTGCCAGCAGCGTAGGGCTAGCGGGGGGGAGCACAGATACGCAGTATTTT
>-|TRBD1|TRBJ2-2|TRBV4-3
CASSQETGVLAGELFF
TGCGCCAGCAGCCAAGAAACAGGGGTGCTCGCCGGGGAGCTGTTTTTT
>-|-|TRBJ1-5|TRBV4-1
CASSQAGESNQPQHF
TGCGCCAGCAGCCAAGCGGGGGAAAGCAATCAGCCCCAGCATTTT
>-|-|TRBJ1-1|TRBV2
CASSGQLNTEAFF
TGTGCCAGCAGCGGACAGCTGAACACTGAAGCTTTCTTT
>-|TRBD1|TRBJ2-2|TRBV4-2
CASSQVWTGTGLGTGELFF
TGTGCCAGCAGCCAAGTTTGGACGGGGACAGGGCTGGGCACCGGGGAGCTGTTTTTT
>few|-|TRBJ1-1|TRBV9
CASSVESYTEAFF
TGTGCCAGCAGCGTCGAGAGTTACACTGAAGCTTTCTTT
>-|TRBD1|TRBJ2-3|TRBV18
CASSPGAGGLTDTQYF
TGTGCCAGCTCACCAGGAGCAGGGGGCTTGACAGATACGCAGTATTTT
>-|-|TRBJ2-7|TRBV9
CASSKGGRIIYEQYF
TGTGCCAGCAGTAAAGGGGGACGGATTATCTACGAGCAGTACTTC
>-|-|TRBJ1-6|TRBV2
CASSGQAKASPLHF
TGTGCCAGCAGTGGTCAGGCAAAAGCTTCACCCCTCCACTTT
>-|-|TRBJ2-2|TRBV7-2
CASSFRGRFSGTGELFF
TGTGCCAGCAGCTTCAGGGGTCGATTTTCGGGCACCGGGGAGCTGTTTTTT
>few|TRBD1|TRBJ1-1|TRBV10-3
CAISPGQGVTEAFF
TGTGCCATCAGCCCCGGACAGGGGGTTACTGAAGCTTTCTTT
>-|TRBD1|TRBJ1-4|TRBV6-5
CASRGTGDSNEKLFF
TGTGCCAGCAGGGGTACAGGGGACTCGAATGAAAAACTGTTTTTT